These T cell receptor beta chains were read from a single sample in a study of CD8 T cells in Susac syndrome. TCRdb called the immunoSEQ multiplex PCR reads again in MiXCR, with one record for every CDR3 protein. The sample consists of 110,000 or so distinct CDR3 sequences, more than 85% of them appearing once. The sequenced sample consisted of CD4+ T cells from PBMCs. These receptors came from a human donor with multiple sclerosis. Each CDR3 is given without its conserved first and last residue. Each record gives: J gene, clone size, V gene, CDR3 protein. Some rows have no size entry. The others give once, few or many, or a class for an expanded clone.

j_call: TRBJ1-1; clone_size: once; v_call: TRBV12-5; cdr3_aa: ASGPLQRMNTEAF
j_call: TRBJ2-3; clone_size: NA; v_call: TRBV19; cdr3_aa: ASSISGATDTQY
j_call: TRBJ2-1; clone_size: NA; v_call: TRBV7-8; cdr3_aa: ASSLETGGLYNEQF
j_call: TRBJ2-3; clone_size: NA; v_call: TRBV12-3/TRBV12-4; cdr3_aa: ASSSLRGSTDTQY
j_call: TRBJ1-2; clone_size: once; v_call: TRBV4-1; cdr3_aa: ASSQAASGQSYGYT
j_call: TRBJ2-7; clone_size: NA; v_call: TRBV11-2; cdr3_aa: ASSQRGLGQY
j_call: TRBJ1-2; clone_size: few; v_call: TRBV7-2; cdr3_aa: ASSPGQGRSYGYT
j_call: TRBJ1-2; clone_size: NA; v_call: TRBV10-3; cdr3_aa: AISEGDGNYGYT
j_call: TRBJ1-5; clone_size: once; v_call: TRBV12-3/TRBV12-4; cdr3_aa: ASRDTGGPSNQPQH
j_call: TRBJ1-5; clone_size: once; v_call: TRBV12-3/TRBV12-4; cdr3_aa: AAGVGNQPQH
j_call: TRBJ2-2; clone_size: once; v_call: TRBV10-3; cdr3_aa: AIRDRGTGELF
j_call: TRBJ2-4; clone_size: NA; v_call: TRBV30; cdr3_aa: AWSVTKNIQY
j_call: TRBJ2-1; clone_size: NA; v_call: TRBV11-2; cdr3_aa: ASSLERLNEQF
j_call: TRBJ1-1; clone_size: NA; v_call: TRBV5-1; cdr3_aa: ASSLEGARHTEAF
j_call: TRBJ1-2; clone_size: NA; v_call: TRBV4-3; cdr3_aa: ASSQEIQRSYGYT
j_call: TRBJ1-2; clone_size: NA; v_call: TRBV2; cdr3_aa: ASTMTGLGYGYT
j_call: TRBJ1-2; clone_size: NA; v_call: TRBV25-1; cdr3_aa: ASSASGGRSNYGYT
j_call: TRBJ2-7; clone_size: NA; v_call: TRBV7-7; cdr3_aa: ASSPRQGFEQY
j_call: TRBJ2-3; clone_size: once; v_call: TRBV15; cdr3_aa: ATTLAGGDTQY
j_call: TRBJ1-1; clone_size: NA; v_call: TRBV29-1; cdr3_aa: SVLVSNTEAF
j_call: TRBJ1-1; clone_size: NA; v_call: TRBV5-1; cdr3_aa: ASSLRGIEAF
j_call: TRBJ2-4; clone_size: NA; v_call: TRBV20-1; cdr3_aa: SASAGGMTKNIQY
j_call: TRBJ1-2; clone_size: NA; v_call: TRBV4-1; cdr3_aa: ASSQQGKGYT
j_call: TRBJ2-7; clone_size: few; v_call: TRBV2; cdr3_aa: ASSESGTSYEQY
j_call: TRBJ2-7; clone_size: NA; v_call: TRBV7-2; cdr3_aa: ASRIAGGLTEQY
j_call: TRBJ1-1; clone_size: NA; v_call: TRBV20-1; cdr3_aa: SARDPAGADTEAF
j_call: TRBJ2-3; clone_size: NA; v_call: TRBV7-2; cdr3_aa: ASSLQASSTDTQY
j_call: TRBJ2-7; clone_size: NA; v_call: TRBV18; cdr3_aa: ASSPGQGSSYEQY
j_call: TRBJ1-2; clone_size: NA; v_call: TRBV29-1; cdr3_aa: SALQGLPPGYGYT
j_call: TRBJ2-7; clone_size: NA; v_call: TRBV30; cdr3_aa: AWSPLPGTYPSYEQY
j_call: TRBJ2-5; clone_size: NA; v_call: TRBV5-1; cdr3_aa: ASSAGGLQETQY
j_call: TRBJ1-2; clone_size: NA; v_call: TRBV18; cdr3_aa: ASSPSDGNYGYT
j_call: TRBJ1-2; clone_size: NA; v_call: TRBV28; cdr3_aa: ASSSPGGDYLNYGYT
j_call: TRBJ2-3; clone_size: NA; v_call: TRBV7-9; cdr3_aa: ASSLAFRERDTQY
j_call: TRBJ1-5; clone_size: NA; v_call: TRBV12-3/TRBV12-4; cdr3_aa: ASSRVRDQPQH
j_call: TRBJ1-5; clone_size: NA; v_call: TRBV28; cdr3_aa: ASSLRARNQPQH
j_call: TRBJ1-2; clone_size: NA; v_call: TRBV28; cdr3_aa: ASSLSGTGIYGYT
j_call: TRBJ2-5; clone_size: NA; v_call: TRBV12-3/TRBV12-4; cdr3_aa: ASRKTLTETQY
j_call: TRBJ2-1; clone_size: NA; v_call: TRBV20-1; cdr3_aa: SATEGKVEQF
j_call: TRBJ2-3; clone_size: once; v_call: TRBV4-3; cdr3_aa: ASSPTTGEEDTQY
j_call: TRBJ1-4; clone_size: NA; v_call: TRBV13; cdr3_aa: ASTLAGSEGNEKLF
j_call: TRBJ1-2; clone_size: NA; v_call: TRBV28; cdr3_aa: ASSLESPYYGYT
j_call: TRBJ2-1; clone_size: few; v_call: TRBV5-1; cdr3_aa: ASSLVGNPYNEQF
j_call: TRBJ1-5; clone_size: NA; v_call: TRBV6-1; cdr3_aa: ASSGTGSSNQPQH
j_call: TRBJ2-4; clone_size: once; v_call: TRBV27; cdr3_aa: ASSLRTGGIQY